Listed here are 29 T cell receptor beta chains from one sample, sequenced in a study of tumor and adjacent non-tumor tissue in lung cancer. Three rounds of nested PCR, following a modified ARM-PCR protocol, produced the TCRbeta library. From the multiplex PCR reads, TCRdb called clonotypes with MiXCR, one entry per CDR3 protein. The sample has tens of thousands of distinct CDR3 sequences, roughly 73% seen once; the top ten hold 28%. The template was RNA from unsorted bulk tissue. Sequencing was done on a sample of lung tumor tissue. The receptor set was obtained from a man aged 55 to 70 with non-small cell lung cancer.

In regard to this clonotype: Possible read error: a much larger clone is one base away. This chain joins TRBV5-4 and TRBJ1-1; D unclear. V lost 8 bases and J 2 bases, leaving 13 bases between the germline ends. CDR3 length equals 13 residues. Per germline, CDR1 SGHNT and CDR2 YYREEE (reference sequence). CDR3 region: CARRGSGNTEAFF. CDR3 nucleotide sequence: TGTGCCAGGAGAGGAAGCGGAAACACTGAAGCTTTCTTT.

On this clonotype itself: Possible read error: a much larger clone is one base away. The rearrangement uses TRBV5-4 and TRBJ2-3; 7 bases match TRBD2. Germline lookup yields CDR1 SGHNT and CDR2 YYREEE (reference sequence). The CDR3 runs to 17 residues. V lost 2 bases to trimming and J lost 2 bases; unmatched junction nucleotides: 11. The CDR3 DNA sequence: TGTGCCAGCAGCTTCAACTGGGCTAGCGGATTCACAGATACGCAGTATTTT. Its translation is CASSFNWASGFTDTQYF.

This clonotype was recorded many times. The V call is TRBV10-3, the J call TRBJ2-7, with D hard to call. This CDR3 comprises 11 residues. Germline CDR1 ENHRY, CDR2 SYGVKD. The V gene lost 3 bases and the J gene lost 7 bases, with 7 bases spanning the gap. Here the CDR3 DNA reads TGTGCCATCAGTGACGGCGGAGAGCAGTACTTC. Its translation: CAISDGGEQYF.

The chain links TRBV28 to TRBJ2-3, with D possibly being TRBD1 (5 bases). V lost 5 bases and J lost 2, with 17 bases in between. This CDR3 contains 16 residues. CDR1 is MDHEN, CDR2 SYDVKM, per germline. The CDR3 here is CASSPLWIGDTDTQYF. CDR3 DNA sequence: TGTGCCAGCAGTCCGCTTTGGATAGGGGACACAGATACGCAGTATTTT.

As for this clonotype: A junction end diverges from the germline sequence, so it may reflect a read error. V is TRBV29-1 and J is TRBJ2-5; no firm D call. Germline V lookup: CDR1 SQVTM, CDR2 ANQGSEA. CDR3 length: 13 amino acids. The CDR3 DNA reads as TGCAGCGTTTCGGACCGGTACCAAGAGGCCCAGTACTTT. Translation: CSVSDRYQEAQYF.

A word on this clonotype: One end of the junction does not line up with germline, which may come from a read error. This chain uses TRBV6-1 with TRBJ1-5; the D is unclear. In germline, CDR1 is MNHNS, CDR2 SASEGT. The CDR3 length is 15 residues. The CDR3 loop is CASRPTWDSNQSQHF. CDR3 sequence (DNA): TGTGCCAGCCGCCCGACCTGGGATAGCAATCAGTCCCAGCATTTT.

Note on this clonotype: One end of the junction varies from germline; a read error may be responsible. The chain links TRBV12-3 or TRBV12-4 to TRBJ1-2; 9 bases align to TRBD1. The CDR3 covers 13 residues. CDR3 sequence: CASSLTGGYGYIF. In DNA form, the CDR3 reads TGTGCCAGCAGTTTAACAGGGGGCTATGGCTACATATTC.

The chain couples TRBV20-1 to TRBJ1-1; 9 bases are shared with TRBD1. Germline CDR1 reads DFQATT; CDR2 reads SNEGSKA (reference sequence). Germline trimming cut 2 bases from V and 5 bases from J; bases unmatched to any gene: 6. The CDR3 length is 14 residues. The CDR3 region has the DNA TGCAGTGCTAGAAAACAGGGGGCAGGAACTGAAGCTTTCTTT. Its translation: CSARKQGAGTEAFF.

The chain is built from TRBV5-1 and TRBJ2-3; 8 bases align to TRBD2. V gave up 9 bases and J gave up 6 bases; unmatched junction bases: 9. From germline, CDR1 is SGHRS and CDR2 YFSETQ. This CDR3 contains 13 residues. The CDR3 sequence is CATSRGGGDTQYF. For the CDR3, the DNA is TGCGCCACTTCTCGGGGGGGCGGGGATACGCAGTATTTT.

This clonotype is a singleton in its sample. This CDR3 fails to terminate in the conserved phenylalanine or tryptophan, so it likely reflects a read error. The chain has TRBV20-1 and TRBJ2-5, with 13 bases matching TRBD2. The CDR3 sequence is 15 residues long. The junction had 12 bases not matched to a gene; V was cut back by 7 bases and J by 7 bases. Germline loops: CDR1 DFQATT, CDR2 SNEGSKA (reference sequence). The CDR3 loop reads CSVTTSGRAVGTQYL. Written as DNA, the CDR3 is TGCAGTGTCACCACTAGCGGGAGGGCCGTTGGGACCCAGTACCTC.

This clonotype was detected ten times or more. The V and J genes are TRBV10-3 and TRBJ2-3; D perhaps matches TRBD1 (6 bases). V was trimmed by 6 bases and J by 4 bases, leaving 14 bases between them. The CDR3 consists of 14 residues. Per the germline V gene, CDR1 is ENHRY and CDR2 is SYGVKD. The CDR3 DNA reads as TGTGCCATCAGCAGGGGTGGGGACGCAGATACGCAGTATTTT. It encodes CAISRGGDADTQYF.

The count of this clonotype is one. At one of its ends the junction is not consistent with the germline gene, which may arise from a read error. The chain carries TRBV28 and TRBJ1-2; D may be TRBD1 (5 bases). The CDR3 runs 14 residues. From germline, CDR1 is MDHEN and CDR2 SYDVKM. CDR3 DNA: TGCGCCAGCAGTCCACTAGGGACCAATACTGGCTACACCTTC. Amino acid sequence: CASSPLGTNTGYTF.

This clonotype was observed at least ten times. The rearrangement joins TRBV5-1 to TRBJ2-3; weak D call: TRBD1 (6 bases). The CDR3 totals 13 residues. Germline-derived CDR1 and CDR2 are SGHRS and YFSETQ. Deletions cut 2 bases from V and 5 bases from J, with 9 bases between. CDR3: CASSFGTLDTQYF. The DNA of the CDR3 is TGCGCCAGCAGCTTTGGGACATTAGATACGCAGTATTTT. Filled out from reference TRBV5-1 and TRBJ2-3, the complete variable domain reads KAGVTQTPRYLIKTRGQQVTLSCSPISGHRSVSWYQQTPGQGLQFLFEYFSETQRNKGNFPGRFSGRQFSNSRSEMNVSTLELGDSALYLCASSFGTLDTQYFGPGTRLTVL.

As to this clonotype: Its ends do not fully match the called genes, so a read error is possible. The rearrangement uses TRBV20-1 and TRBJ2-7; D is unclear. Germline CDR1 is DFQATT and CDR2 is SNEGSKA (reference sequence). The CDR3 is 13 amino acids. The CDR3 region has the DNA TGCAGAGGCTTAACGGAGAATTCCTACGACCAGTACTTC. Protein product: CRGLTENSYDQYF.

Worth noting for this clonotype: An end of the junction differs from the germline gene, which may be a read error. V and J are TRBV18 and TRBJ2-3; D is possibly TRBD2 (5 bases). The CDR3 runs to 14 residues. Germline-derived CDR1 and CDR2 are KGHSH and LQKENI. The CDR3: CANSPSPRRDTQYF. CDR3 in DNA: TGTGCCAACTCACCATCGCCCCGGAGGGATACGCAGTATTTT.

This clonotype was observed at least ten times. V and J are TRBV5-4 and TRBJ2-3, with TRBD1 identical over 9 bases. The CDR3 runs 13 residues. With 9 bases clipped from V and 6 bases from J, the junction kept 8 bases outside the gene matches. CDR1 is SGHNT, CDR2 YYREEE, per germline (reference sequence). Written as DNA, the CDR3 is TGTGCCATATGGGACAGGGTTCGTGATACGCAGTATTTT. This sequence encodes CAIWDRVRDTQYF.

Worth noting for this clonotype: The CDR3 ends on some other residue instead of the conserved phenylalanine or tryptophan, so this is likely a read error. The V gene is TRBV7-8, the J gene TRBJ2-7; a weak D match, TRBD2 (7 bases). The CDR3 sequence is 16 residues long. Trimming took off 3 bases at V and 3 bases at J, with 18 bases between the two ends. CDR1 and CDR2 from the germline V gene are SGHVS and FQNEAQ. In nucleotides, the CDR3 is TGTGCCAGCAGCTTGGGGAAGGGGGGGGTAGGCTACGAGCAGTACCTC. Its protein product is CASSLGKGGVGYEQYL.

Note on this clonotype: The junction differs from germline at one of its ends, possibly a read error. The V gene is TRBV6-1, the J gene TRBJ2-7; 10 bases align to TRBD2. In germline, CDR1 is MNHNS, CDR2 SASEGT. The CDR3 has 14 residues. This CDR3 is CASSDGLADHEQYF. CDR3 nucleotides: TGTGCCAGTAGTGATGGACTAGCGGACCACGAACAGTACTTC.

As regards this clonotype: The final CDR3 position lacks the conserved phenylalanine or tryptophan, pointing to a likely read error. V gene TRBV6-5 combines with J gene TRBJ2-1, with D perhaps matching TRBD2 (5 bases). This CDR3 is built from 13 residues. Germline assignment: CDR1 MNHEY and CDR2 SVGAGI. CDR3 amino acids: CASSYGVLDEQFH. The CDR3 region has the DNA TGTGCCAGTAGTTACGGGGTCCTGGATGAGCAGTTCCAC.

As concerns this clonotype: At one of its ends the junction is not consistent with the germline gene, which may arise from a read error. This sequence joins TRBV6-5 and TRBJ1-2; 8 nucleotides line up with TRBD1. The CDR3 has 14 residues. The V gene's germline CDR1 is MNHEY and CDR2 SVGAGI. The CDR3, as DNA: TGTGCCAGCAGTTACTACAGGGGGGGAAAGGGCTGCACCTTC. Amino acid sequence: CASSYYRGGKGCTF.

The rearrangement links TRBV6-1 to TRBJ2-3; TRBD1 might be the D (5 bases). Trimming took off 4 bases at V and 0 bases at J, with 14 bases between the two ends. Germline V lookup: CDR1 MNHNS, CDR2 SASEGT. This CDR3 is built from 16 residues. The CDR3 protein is CASSGLTDSSTDTQYF. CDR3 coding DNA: TGTGCCAGCAGTGGCTTGACAGATTCTAGCACAGATACGCAGTATTTT.

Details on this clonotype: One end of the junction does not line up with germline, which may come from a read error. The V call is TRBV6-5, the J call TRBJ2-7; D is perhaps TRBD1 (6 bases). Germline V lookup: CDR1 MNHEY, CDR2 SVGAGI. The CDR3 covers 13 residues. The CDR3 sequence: CASSSTGLGEQYF. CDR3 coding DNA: TGTGCTAGCAGTTCAACAGGGTTGGGCGAGCAGTACTTC.

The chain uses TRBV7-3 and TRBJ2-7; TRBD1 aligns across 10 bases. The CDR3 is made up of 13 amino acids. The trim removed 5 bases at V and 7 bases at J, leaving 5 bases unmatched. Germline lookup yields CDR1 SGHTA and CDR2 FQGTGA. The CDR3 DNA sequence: TGTGCCAGCAGCGTGACAGGGGGCGGGGAGCAGTACTTC. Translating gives CASSVTGGGEQYF.

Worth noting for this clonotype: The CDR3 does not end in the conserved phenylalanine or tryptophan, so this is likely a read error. The CDR3 protein is CASSSPWGIQYY. CDR3 DNA sequence: TGTGCCAGCAGTTCCCCATGGGGCATTCAGTACTAC. This chain uses TRBV28 with TRBJ2-4; D not resolved. This CDR3 spans 12 amino acids. With 4 bases removed from V and 9 bases from J, the gap between germline ends came to 10 bases. Germline-derived CDR1 and CDR2 are MDHEN and SYDVKM.

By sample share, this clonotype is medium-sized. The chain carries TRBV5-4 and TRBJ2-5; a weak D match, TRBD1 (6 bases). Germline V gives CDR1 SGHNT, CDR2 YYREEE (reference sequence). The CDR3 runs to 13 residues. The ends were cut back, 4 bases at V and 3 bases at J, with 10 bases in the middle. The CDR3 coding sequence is TGTGCCAGCAGCCCGGACAGAGAAGAGACCCAGTACTTC. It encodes CASSPDREETQYF.

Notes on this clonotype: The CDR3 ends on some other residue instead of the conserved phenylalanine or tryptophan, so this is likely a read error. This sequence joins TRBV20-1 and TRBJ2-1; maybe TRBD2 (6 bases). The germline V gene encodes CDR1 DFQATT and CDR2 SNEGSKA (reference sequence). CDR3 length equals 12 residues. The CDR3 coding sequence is TGCAATGCTAGGGGACTGAACAATGAACAGTTCATC. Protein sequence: CNARGLNNEQFI.

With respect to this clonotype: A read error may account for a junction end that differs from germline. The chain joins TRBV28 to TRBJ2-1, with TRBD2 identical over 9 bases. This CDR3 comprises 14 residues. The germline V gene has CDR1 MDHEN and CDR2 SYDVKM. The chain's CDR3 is CASSRGLATNKEFF. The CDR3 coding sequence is TGTGCCAGCAGTCGCGGACTAGCGACGAATAAGGAGTTTTTC.

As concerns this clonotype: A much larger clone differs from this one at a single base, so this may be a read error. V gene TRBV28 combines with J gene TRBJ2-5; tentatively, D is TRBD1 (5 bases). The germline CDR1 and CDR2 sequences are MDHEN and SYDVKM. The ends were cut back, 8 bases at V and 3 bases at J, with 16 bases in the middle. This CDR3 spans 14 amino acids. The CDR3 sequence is CASGGRTREETQYF. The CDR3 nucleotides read TGTGCCAGCGGCGGCCGGACAAGGGAAGAGACCCAGTACTTC.

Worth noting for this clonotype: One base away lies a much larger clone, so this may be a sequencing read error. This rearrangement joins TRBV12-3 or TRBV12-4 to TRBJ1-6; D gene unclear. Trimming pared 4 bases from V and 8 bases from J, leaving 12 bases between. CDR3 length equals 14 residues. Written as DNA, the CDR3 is TGTGCCAGCAGTTGGCGGGGATCGGATTCACCCCTCCACTTT. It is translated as CASSWRGSDSPLHF.